This is a list of T cell receptor beta chains from one sample in a study of blood T cell repertoires in COVID-19. Clones were read by immunoSEQ multiplex PCR, and TCRdb kept only the in-frame ones, dropping some. Of 350,000 to 500,000 clones in the sample, about 88% were seen once. Material: PBMCs or T cells enriched from blood (not recorded which). Receptors originate from a woman between 18 and 29 years old who had been exposed to COVID-19. The CDR3 runs from the conserved cysteine through the conserved F or W. D genes are given only for firm matches. Only some rows state a clone size, as once, few, many or a class for expanded clones.

d_call clone_size j_call v_call cdr3_nt cdr3_aa
TRBD1 NA TRBJ2-3 TRBV4-1 TGCGCCAGCAGCCTCGCATATCGGACAGGGCCGAGGGGTACAGATACGCAGTATTTT CASSLAYRTGPRGTDTQYF
NA NA TRBJ2-4 TRBV28 TGTGCCAGCAGTGCCGGACAGTTGGTCAAAAACATTCAGTACTTC CASSAGQLVKNIQYF
TRBD1 NA TRBJ2-7 TRBV28 TGTGCCAGCAGTTTAAGGGGGTTAGACAGGGGGACCTACGAGCAGTACTTC CASSLRGLDRGTYEQYF
NA NA TRBJ2-1 TRBV6-5 TGTGCCAGCGGAAGGGAGTCCGCCTACAATGAGCAGTTCTTC CASGRESAYNEQFF
NA NA TRBJ2-3 TRBV5-4 TGTGCCAGCAGCTTGTCGGTCACGGCAGATACGCAGTATTTT CASSLSVTADTQYF
NA few TRBJ1-1 TRBV5-1 TGCGCCAGCACGTGGGGCGGGAACACTGAAGCTTTCTTT CASTWGGNTEAFF
NA NA TRBJ2-7 TRBV29-1 TGCAGCGTTGCAGGCGGGGCATCCTACGAGCAGTACTTC CSVAGGASYEQYF
NA NA TRBJ2-5 TRBV5-6 TGTGCCAGCAGCTTATCTGAGACCCAGTACTTC CASSLSETQYF
NA NA TRBJ2-7 TRBV21-1 TGTGCCAGCAGCCAGACTAGCGGGAGCTTCTACGAGCAGTACTTC CASSQTSGSFYEQYF
TRBD1 NA TRBJ1-1 TRBV29-1 TGCAGCGTTAAACCGACAGGGCCGAACACTGAAGCTTTCTTT CSVKPTGPNTEAFF